The 32 T cell receptor beta chains reported below all come from one sample, sequenced in a study of OX40 agonist ivuxolimab in advanced cancers. Produced via immunoSEQ multiplex PCR; TCRdb's table is partial and in-frame only. The table records about 61,000 clones, roughly 80% of them present only once. Sample: CD4+ or CD8+ T cells sorted from blood, taken in a trial of the OX40 agonist ivuxolimab. The receptors come from an adult with an advanced solid tumor such as melanoma, head and neck, liver or kidney cancer.

The V and J genes are TRBV7-9 and TRBJ2-1; either TRBD1 or TRBD2 may fit D (5 bases each). CDR1 is SEHNR and CDR2 is FQNEAQ in the germline V gene (reference sequence). The CDR3 has 15 amino acids. Trimming took 2 bases from V and 5 from J, leaving 13 bases between them. CDR3 residues: CASSLLGQGDNEQFF. CDR3 sequence (DNA): TGTGCCAGCAGCTTATTAGGGCAGGGAGACAATGAGCAGTTCTTC.

This sequence joins TRBV19 and TRBJ2-7, with TRBD1 identical over 7 bases. The CDR3 contains 16 residues. V was pared by 4 bases and J by 4 bases, with 13 bases of the junction left unmatched. Looked up from germline, CDR1 is LNHDA and CDR2 is SQIVND (reference sequence). DNA of the CDR3: TGTGCCAGTAGTACAAGACAGGGTGATAGGATGTACGAGCAGTACTTC. Translating gives CASSTRQGDRMYEQYF.

The sample holds a few counts of this clone. This chain joins TRBV18 and TRBJ1-1; tentatively, D is TRBD1 (6 bases). Trimming stripped 7 bases from V and 0 bases from J, with 15 bases between. Germline assignment: CDR1 KGHSH and CDR2 LQKENI. This CDR3 is 15 amino acids long. CDR3 DNA: TGTGCCAGCTTTTACTTAGGGGGAATGAACACTGAAGCTTTCTTT. This sequence encodes CASFYLGGMNTEAFF.

The CDR3 region has the DNA TGTGCCAGCAGCTTAGGCACACGCCGCGAGCAGTACTTC. This codes for CASSLGTRREQYF. The rearrangement links TRBV7-2 to TRBJ2-5; D gene ambiguous. Judging by the DNA end, TRBJ2-7 fits better; the J call may be wrong. CDR1 and CDR2 (germline): SGHTA, FQGNSA. This CDR3 is built from 13 residues.

V and J are TRBV11-2 and TRBJ2-3, with 10 bases identical to TRBD2. Germline V gene data show CDR1 as SGHAT and CDR2 as FQNNGV. The J segment lost 1 base and the V segment lost 4 bases, leaving 5 bases of the junction unmatched. CDR3 length: 16 amino acids. The CDR3 protein is CASSSLSGGRTDTQYF. In DNA form, the CDR3 reads TGTGCCAGCAGCTCTCTTAGCGGGGGGCGCACAGATACGCAGTATTTT.

The chain uses TRBV7-9 and TRBJ2-2, with a possible D match to TRBD2 (6 bases). The germline V and J ends were trimmed by 5 bases and 5 bases, with 15 bases remaining between them. The CDR3 extends over 15 amino acids. Germline V CDR1 and CDR2: SEHNR, FQNEAQ (reference sequence). The CDR3 DNA reads as TGTGCCAGCAGCGCCCGGGACTTTCGAACCGGGGAGCTGTTTTTT. Translation gives CASSARDFRTGELFF.

The rearrangement joins TRBV5-1 to TRBJ1-4; maybe TRBD1 (6 bases). Trimming shortened V by 4 bases and J by 8 bases, and 18 bases separated the two germline ends. CDR1 SGHRS and CDR2 YFSETQ come from the germline V gene. The CDR3 is 15 residues long. The CDR3 nucleotides read TGCGCCAGCAGCCTGGGACACGGGGAAGAAGAAAAACTGTTTTTT. It translates to CASSLGHGEEEKLFF.

This clone came up once. Compared with germline, one end of the junction differs, possibly owing to a read error. The gene calls are TRBV7-7 and TRBJ2-5, with D possibly TRBD1 on 6 matching bases. The CDR3 is made up of 17 amino acids. CDR1 and CDR2 from the germline V gene are SSHAT and FNYEAQ (reference sequence). The chain's CDR3 is CASSQHPVQGRGETQYF. CDR3 sequence (DNA): TGTGCTAGCAGCCAACACCCAGTACAGGGTCGCGGAGAGACCCAGTACTTC. The whole variable domain, filled in from reference TRBV7-7 and TRBJ2-5, reads GAGVSQSPRYKVTKRGQDVTLRCDPISSHATLYWYQQALGQGPEFLTYFNYEAQPDKSGLPSDRFSAERPEGSISTLTIQRTEQRDSAMYRCASSQHPVQGRGETQYFGPGTRLLVL.

J is TRBJ2-7 and V is TRBV28; TRBD1 agrees at 9 bases. CDR1 is MDHEN and CDR2 is SYDVKM in the germline V gene. The CDR3 extends over 15 amino acids. Trimming cost V 3 bases and J 5 bases; bases outside gene matches: 8. Written as DNA, the CDR3 is TGTGCCAGCAGTTTTTGGGTACAGGGGGCCCACGAGCAGTACTTC. It yields the protein CASSFWVQGAHEQYF.

The rearrangement links TRBV10-3 to TRBJ1-1; D not certain. The V end was cut by 6 bases, the J end by 4 bases, with 9 bases between. Germline CDR1 reads ENHRY; CDR2 reads SYGVKD. This CDR3 region has 12 residues. The CDR3 region is CAIRDLGTEAFF. CDR3 DNA: TGTGCCATCAGGGATCTCGGCACTGAAGCTTTCTTT.

The chain has TRBV5-1 and TRBJ1-5; a possible D gene is TRBD1 (5 bases). The CDR3 covers 15 residues. From germline, CDR1 is SGHRS and CDR2 YFSETQ. Trimming shortened V by 4 bases and J by 2 bases, and 13 bases separated the two germline ends. The CDR3 reads CASSPEGNGNQPQHF. In DNA, the CDR3 is TGCGCCAGCAGCCCCGAGGGGAATGGCAATCAGCCCCAGCATTTT. Looking up the rest from reference TRBV5-1 and TRBJ1-5 gives the full variable domain: KAGVTQTPRYLIKTRGQQVTLSCSPISGHRSVSWYQQTPGQGLQFLFEYFSETQRNKGNFPGRFSGRQFSNSRSEMNVSTLELGDSALYLCASSPEGNGNQPQHFGDGTRLSIL.

The chain recombines TRBV5-1 with TRBJ2-3; a possible D gene is TRBD2 (6 bases). V was pared by 3 bases and J by 4 bases, with 21 bases between. The CDR3 extends over 17 amino acids. CDR1 SGHRS and CDR2 YFSETQ come from the germline V gene. The CDR3 here is CASSSERAGTGADTQYF. Written as DNA, the CDR3 is TGCGCCAGCAGCTCGGAGAGGGCAGGGACTGGCGCAGATACGCAGTATTTT.

This sequence joins TRBV18 and TRBJ1-1; no clear D gene. Germline-derived CDR1 and CDR2 are KGHSH and LQKENI. This CDR3 has 12 residues. V was pared by 3 bases and J by 1 base, with 3 bases between. CDR3: CASSPENTEAFF. The CDR3 bases are TGTGCCAGCTCACCTGAGAACACTGAAGCTTTCTTT.

The J gene is TRBJ1-6, the V gene TRBV5-4; 9 bases fit TRBD1. The J segment lost 7 bases and the V segment lost 4 bases, leaving 9 bases of the junction unmatched. The germline gives CDR1 SGHNT, CDR2 YYREEE (reference sequence). The CDR3 is made up of 16 amino acids. CDR3 region: CASSRWGQGRNSPLHF. CDR3 nucleotides: TGTGCCAGCAGCCGCTGGGGACAGGGCAGAAATTCACCCCTCCACTTT. Full variable domain (rest looked up from reference TRBV5-4 and TRBJ1-6): ETGVTQSPTHLIKTRGQQVTLRCSSQSGHNTVSWYQQALGQGPQFIFQYYREEENGRGNFPPRFSGLQFPNYSSELNVNALELDDSALYLCASSRWGQGRNSPLHFGNGTRLTVT.

This clone was seen a few times. This chain connects TRBV11-3 to TRBJ2-2, with a possible D match to TRBD1 (5 bases). Germline V lookup: CDR1 SGHNT, CDR2 YENEEA. The CDR3 sequence is 14 residues long. V was clipped by 5 bases and J by 1 base, with 8 bases between them. CDR3 residues: CASSPTVNTGELFF. CDR3 in DNA: TGTGCCAGCAGCCCGACAGTGAACACCGGGGAGCTGTTTTTT.

V is TRBV18 and J is TRBJ2-1; unclear D gene. The length of the CDR3 is 13 residues. The V end lost 0 bases, the J end lost 6 bases, and 6 bases lay between the germline ends. Per the germline V gene, CDR1 is KGHSH and CDR2 is LQKENI. CDR3 coding DNA: TGTGCCAGCTCACCACCGGTAATCAATGAGCAGTTCTTC. Protein product: CASSPPVINEQFF. The full variable domain, completed using reference TRBV18 and TRBJ2-1, is NAGVMQNPRHLVRRRGQEARLRCSPMKGHSHVYWYRQLPEEGLKFMVYLQKENIIDESGMPKERFSAEFPKEGPSILRIQQVVRGDSAAYFCASSPPVINEQFFGPGTRLTVL.

A note on this clone: At one of its ends the junction is not consistent with the germline gene, which may arise from a read error. The chain employs TRBV6-9 and TRBJ2-1; perhaps TRBD2 as D (5 bases). CDR3 length: 16 residues. In germline, CDR1 is MNHGY, CDR2 SVAAGI. The CDR3 loop reads CASCYFGESSYNEQFF. The CDR3 coding sequence is TGTGCCAGCTGTTATTTTGGGGAGAGCTCCTACAATGAGCAGTTCTTC.

The J gene is TRBJ1-3, the V gene TRBV10-3; D uncertain. The CDR3 extends over 13 amino acids. Trimming stripped 3 bases from V and 4 bases from J, with 7 bases between. The germline gives CDR1 ENHRY, CDR2 SYGVKD. Written as DNA, the CDR3 is TGTGCCATCAGTGACGGGCAGGGAAACACCATATATTTT. Encoded protein: CAISDGQGNTIYF.

As DNA, the CDR3 is TGCGCCAGCAGCCAAGTGGACAGGGGCCCTGAAGCTTTCTTT. This translates into CASSQVDRGPEAFF. This sequence joins TRBV4-3 and TRBJ1-1; 9 positions agree with TRBD1. Germline V gene lookup returns CDR1 LGHNA and CDR2 YSLEER. V lost 1 base and J lost 6; bases outside the gene matches: 3. The CDR3 is 14 residues long.

The chain joins TRBV7-8 to TRBJ1-6; 7 bases line up with TRBD1. The CDR3 is 14 amino acids. The V gene end was trimmed by 3 bases and the J gene end by 14 bases; junction bases not matched to a gene: 10. The germline V gene encodes CDR1 SGHVS and CDR2 FQNEAQ. The CDR3 reads CASSFTGVRGALHF. In nucleotides, the CDR3 is TGTGCCAGCAGCTTCACAGGGGTGAGGGGGGCCCTCCACTTT.

The genes are TRBV5-1 and TRBJ2-2, with 9 nucleotides matching TRBD1. The CDR3 covers 14 residues. Germline loops: CDR1 SGHRS, CDR2 YFSETQ. J gave up 9 bases and V 4 bases, and 7 bases lay outside the gene matches. The CDR3 DNA sequence: TGCGCCAGCAGCATACAGGGGGCAGAATGGGAGCTGTTTTTT. Translating it yields CASSIQGAEWELFF.

There are a few counts of this clone. The V and J genes are TRBV28 and TRBJ1-4, with D possibly matching TRBD1 (6 bases). Germline CDR1 reads MDHEN; CDR2 reads SYDVKM. V was shortened by 1 base and J by 6 bases, with 12 bases between the two germline ends. CDR3 length: 15 residues. The CDR3 loop is CASSLSRGVDEKLFF. DNA for the CDR3: TGTGCCAGCAGTTTATCCAGGGGCGTAGATGAAAAACTGTTTTTT. The entire variable domain, with the rest obtained from reference TRBV28 and TRBJ1-4, is as follows: DVKVTQSSRYLVKRTGEKVFLECVQDMDHENMFWYRQDPGLGLRLIYFSYDVKMKEKGDIPEGYSVSREKKERFSLILESASTNQTSMYLCASSLSRGVDEKLFFGSGTQLSVL.

This clone was observed a handful of times. The rearrangement uses TRBV5-6 and TRBJ2-7, with D perhaps matching TRBD1 or TRBD2 (6 bases each). The germline gives CDR1 SGHDT, CDR2 YYEEEE. The CDR3 extends over 14 amino acids. V was cut by 1 base and J by 4 bases, with 12 bases left in between. This CDR3 reads CASSLTGRRYEQYF. As DNA, the CDR3 is TGTGCCAGCAGCTTGACAGGGAGGAGGTACGAGCAGTACTTC.

This clone was seen a single time. This rearrangement joins TRBV21-1 to TRBJ1-4; the table gives TRBD1 as D, unverified against the DNA. TRBV21-1 is described as a pseudogene. This CDR3 spans 13 amino acids. This chain's CDR3 is CASSQGWGEKLFF. Written as DNA, the CDR3 is TGTGCCAGCAGCCAGGGGTGGGGGGAAAAACTGTTTTTT.

This clone has more than one count but fewer than ten. This chain links TRBV30 with TRBJ1-4, with 8 positions matching TRBD1. Trimming at V came to 2 bases and at J to 5 bases, leaving 1 base not matched to a gene. Per germline, CDR1 GTSNPN and CDR2 SVGIG (reference sequence). The CDR3 loop spans 13 amino acids. CDR3 in amino acids: CAWSRQGNEKLFF. CDR3 DNA sequence: TGTGCCTGGAGTCGACAGGGGAATGAAAAACTGTTTTTT.

This clone was picked up a small number of times. This sequence joins TRBV9 and TRBJ1-1, with a possible D match to TRBD1 (5 bases). CDR3 size: 16 residues. V lost 4 bases to trimming and J lost 2 bases, with 18 bases between them. Germline V gene lookup returns CDR1 SGDLS and CDR2 YYNGEE. For the CDR3, the DNA is TGTGCCAGCAGCTCCAGGGTATCGTGGTCCAACACTGAAGCTTTCTTT. Residues: CASSSRVSWSNTEAFF. Using reference TRBV9 and TRBJ1-1 for the parts outside the CDR3, the full variable domain is DSGVTQTPKHLITATGQRVTLRCSPRSGDLSVYWYQQSLDQGLQFLIQYYNGEERAKGNILERFSAQQFPDLHSELNLSSLELGDSALYFCASSSRVSWSNTEAFFGQGTRLTVV.

This clone was detected once. V is TRBV10-3 and J is TRBJ2-1; 8 bases are shared with TRBD1. CDR1 is ENHRY, CDR2 SYGVKD, per germline. Trimming at V came to 6 bases and at J to 4 bases, leaving 8 bases not matched to a gene. The CDR3 covers 15 residues. Here the CDR3 DNA reads TGTGCCATCAGCCGGACAGGGCGTGATTACAATGAGCAGTTCTTC. It yields the protein CAISRTGRDYNEQFF.

The gene calls are TRBV5-1 and TRBJ1-6; tentative D call: TRBD1 (6 bases). There are 15 residues in the CDR3. Germline V gene data show CDR1 as SGHRS and CDR2 as YFSETQ. Trimming cost V 0 bases and J 9 bases, with 13 bases left between them. In nucleotides, the CDR3 is TGCGCCAGCAGCTTGGTGGCAGGGGATGGTTCACCCCTCCACTTT. Amino acids: CASSLVAGDGSPLHF.

The chain is built from TRBV30 and TRBJ1-4; the match to TRBD1 covers 8 bases. Germline CDR1 is GTSNPN and CDR2 is SVGIG (reference sequence). Germline trimming cut 0 bases from V and 8 bases from J; bases unmatched to any gene: 2. This CDR3 is 13 amino acids long. The CDR3 here is CAWSVPGGEKLFF. CDR3 coding DNA: TGTGCCTGGAGTGTACCAGGGGGCGAAAAACTGTTTTTT.

The J gene is TRBJ1-6, the V gene TRBV28; 7 bases align to TRBD1. CDR1 is MDHEN and CDR2 is SYDVKM in the germline V gene. The CDR3 extends over 14 amino acids. The trim removed 7 bases at V and 3 bases at J, leaving 3 bases unmatched. CDR3 in amino acids: CASNRGLYNSPLHF. CDR3 nucleotide sequence: TGTGCCAGCAACAGGGGCCTCTATAATTCACCCCTCCACTTT.

This rearrangement joins TRBV7-6 to TRBJ2-7, with 9 bases fitting TRBD1. Looked up from germline, CDR1 is SGHVS and CDR2 is FNYEAQ. The CDR3 runs 14 residues. Trimming took 3 bases from V and 2 from J; bases not matched to a gene: 2. The CDR3 region is CASSLGQGAYEQYF. CDR3 nucleotide sequence: TGTGCCAGCAGCTTGGGACAGGGCGCCTACGAGCAGTACTTC.

In this sample, this clone turned up once. V usage is TRBV19 and J usage is TRBJ2-5; unclear D gene. With 5 bases removed from V and 5 bases from J, the gap between germline ends came to 18 bases. This CDR3 comprises 15 residues. Germline assignment: CDR1 LNHDA and CDR2 SQIVND (reference sequence). The CDR3 nucleotides read TGTGCCAGTAGTTTGGAAGGGCGTGGGCGGGAGACCCAGTACTTC. Its translation is CASSLEGRGRETQYF.